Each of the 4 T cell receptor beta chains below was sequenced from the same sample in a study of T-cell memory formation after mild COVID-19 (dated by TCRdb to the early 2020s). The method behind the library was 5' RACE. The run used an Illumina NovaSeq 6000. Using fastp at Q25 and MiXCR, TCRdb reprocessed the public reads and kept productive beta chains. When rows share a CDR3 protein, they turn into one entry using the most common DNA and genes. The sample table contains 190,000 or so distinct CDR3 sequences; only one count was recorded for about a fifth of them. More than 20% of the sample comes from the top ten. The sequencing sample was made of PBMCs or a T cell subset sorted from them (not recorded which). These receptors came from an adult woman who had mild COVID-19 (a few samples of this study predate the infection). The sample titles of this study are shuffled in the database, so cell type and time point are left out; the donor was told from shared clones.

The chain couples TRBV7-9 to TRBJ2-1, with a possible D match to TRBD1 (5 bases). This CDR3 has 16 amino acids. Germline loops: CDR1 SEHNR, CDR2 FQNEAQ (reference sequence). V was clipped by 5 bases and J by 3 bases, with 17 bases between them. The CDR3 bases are TGTGCCAGCAGCCCACCGCCCCTGACAGACTACAATGAGCAGTTCTTC. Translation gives CASSPPPLTDYNEQFF. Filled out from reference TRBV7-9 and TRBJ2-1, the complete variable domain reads DTGVSQNPRHKITKRGQNVTFRCDPISEHNRLYWYRQTLGQGPEFLTYFQNEAQLEKSRLLSDRFSAERPKGSFSTLEIQRTEQGDSAMYLCASSPPPLTDYNEQFFGPGTRLTVL.

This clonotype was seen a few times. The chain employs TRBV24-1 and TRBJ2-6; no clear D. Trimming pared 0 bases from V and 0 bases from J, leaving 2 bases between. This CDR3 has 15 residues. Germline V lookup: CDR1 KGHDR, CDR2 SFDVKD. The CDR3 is CATSDLISGANVLTF. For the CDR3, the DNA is TGTGCCACCAGTGATTTGATCTCTGGGGCCAACGTCCTGACTTTC.

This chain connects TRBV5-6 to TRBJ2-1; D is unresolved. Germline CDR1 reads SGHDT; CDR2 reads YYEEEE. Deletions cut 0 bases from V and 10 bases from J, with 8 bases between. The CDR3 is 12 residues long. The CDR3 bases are TGTGCCAGCAGCTTGGGAGTTCGGGAGCAGTTCTTC. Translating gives CASSLGVREQFF.

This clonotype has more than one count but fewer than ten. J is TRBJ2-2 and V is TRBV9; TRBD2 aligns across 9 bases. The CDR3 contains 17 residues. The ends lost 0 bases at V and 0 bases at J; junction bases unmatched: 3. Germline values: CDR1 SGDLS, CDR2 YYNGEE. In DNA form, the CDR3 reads TGTGCCAGCAGCGTAGAAGCGGGGGGCCCGAACACCGGGGAGCTGTTTTTT. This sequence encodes CASSVEAGGPNTGELFF. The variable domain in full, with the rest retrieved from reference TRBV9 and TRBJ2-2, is DSGVTQTPKHLITATGQRVTLRCSPRSGDLSVYWYQQSLDQGLQFLIQYYNGEERAKGNILERFSAQQFPDLHSELNLSSLELGDSALYFCASSVEAGGPNTGELFFGEGSRLTVL.